This T cell receptor beta chain stems from a study of blood T cells in healthy people across ages. Trimming pared 1 base from V and 1 base from J, leaving 10 bases between. The V gene's germline CDR1 is MGHRA and CDR2 YSYEKL. CDR3 length: 15 residues. Next came a second PCR, run for roughly 6 to 11 cycles, which used a sample-barcoded 5' primer along with a J-beta primer mix. Via MiXCR, TCRdb re-called the 5' RACE reads, giving one row per CDR3 protein. The table records 1.5 million to 2 million distinct CDR3 sequences, around 50% of them present only once. The clonotype originates from a woman in her thirties or forties in good health. The genes are TRBV4-1 and TRBJ1-2; D not certain. Sequences were obtained from blood. The CDR3 bases are TGCGCCAGCAGCCAAGTCACCCCCAATAACTATGGCTACACCTTC. Its translation is CASSQVTPNNYGYTF.